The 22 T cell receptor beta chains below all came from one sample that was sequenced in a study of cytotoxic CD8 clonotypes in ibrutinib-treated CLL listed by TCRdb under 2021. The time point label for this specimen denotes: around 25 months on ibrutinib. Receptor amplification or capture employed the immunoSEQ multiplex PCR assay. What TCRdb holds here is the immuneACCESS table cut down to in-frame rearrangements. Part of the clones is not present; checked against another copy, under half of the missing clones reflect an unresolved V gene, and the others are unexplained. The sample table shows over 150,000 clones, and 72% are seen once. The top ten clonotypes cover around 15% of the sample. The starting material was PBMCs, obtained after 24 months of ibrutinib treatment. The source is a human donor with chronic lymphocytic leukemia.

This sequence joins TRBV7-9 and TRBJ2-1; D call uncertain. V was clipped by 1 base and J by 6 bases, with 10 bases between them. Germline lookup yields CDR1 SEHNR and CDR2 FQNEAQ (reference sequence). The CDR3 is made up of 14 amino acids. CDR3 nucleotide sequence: TGTGCCAGCAGCTTAGACGGGTCAGTCAATGAGCAGTTCTTC. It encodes CASSLDGSVNEQFF.

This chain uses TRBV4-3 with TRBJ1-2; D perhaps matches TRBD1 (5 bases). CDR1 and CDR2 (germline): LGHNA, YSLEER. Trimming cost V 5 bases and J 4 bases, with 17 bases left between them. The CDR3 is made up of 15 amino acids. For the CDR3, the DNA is TGCGCCAGCAGCTTAAGTCTAGGTGGGGGCTATGGCTACACCTTC. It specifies CASSLSLGGGYGYTF.

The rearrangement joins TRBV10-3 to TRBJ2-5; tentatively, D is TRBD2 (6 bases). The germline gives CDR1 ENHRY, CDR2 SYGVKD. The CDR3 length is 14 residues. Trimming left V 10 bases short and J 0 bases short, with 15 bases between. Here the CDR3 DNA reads TGTGCCACGGCGGGCGGGACGTACCAAGAGACCCAGTACTTC. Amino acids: CATAGGTYQETQYF.

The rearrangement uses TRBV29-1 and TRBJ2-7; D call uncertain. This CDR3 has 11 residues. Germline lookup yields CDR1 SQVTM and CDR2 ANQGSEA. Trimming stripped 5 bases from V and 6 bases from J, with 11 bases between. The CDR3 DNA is TGCAGCGTTCTCCTCGCCCGCGAGCAGTACTTC. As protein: CSVLLAREQYF.

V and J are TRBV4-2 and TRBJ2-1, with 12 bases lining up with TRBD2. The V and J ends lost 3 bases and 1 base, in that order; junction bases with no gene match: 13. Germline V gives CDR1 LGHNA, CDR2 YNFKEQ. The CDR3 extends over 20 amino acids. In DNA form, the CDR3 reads TGTGCCAGCAGCCATGCTCGGTTGACTAGCGGGAGACTATCCTACAATGAGCAGTTCTTC. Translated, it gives CASSHARLTSGRLSYNEQFF.

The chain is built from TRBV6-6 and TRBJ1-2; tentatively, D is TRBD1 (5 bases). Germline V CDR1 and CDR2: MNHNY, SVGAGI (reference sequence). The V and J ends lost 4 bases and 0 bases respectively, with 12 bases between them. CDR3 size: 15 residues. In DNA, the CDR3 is TGTGCCAGCAGTTCCCCGGGGACGGCTAACTATGGCTACACCTTC. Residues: CASSSPGTANYGYTF.

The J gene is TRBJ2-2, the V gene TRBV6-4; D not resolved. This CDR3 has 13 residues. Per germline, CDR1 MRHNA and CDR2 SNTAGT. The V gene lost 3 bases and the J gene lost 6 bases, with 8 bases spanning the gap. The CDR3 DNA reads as TGTGCCAGCAGTGAATTTGGGGCCGGGGAGCTGTTTTTT. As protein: CASSEFGAGELFF.

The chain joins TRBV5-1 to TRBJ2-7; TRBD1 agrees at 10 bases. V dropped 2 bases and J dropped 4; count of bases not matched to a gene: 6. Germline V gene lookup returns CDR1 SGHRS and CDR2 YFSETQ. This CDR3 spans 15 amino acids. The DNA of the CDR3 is TGCGCCAGCAGCTTACCGGGACAGGGGAAGTACGAGCAGTACTTC. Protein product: CASSLPGQGKYEQYF.

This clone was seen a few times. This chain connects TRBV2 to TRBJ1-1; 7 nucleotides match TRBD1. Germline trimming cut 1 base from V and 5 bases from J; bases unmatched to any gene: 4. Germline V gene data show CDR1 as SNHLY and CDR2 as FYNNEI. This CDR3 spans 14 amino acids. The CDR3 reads CASSEETGKTEAFF. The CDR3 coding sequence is TGTGCCAGCAGTGAAGAGACAGGGAAGACTGAAGCTTTCTTT.

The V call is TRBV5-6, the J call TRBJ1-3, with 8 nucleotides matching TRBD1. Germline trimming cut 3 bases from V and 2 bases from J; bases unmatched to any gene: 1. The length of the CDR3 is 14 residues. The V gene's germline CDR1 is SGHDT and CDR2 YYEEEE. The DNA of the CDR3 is TGTGCCAGCAGCTGGACAGGGCCTGGAAACACCATATATTTT. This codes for CASSWTGPGNTIYF. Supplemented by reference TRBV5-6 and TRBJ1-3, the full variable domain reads DAGVTQSPTHLIKTRGQQVTLRCSPKSGHDTVSWYQQALGQGPQFIFQYYEEEERQRGNFPDRFSGHQFPNYSSELNVNALLLGDSALYLCASSWTGPGNTIYFGEGSWLTVV.

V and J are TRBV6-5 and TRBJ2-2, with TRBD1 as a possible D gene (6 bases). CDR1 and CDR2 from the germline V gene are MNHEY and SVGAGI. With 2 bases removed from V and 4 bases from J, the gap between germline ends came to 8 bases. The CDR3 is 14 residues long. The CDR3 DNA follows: TGTGCCAGCAGTTACACAGGGTTCACCGGGGAGCTGTTTTTT. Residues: CASSYTGFTGELFF.

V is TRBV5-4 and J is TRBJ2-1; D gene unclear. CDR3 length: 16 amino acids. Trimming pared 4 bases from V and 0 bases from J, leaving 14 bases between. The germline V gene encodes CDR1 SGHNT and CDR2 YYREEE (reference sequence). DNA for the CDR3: TGTGCCAGCAGCCCCCCAGGTAGGAGCTCCTACAATGAGCAGTTCTTC. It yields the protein CASSPPGRSSYNEQFF.

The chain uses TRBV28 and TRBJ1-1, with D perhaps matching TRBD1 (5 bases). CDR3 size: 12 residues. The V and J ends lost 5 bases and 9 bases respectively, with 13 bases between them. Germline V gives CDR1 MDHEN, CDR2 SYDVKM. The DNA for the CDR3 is TGTGCCAGCAGTACCCGACAGTGGAAAGCTTTCTTT. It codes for CASSTRQWKAFF.

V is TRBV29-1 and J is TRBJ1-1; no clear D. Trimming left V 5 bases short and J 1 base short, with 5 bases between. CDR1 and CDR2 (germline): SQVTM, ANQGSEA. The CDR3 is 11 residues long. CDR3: CSVQGNTEAFF. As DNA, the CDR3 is TGCAGCGTTCAAGGGAACACTGAAGCTTTCTTT.

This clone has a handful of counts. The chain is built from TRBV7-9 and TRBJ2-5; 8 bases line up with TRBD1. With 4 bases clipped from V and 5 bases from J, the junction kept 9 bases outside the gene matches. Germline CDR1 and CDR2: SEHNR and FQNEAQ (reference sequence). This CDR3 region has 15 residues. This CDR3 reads CASSSRTGLVETQYF. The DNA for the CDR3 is TGTGCCAGCAGCTCCCGGACAGGGTTGGTGGAGACCCAGTACTTC.

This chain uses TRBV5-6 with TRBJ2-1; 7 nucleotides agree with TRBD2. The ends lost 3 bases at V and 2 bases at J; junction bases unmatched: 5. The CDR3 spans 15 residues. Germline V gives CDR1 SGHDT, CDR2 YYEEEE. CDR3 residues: CASSSRERPYNEQFF. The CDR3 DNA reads TGTGCCAGCAGCTCGCGGGAGAGGCCCTACAATGAGCAGTTCTTC.

This CDR3 is CASSPNHQISYEQYF. In DNA, the CDR3 is TGTGCCAGCAGCCCCAACCATCAGATATCCTACGAGCAGTACTTC. J is TRBJ2-7 and V is TRBV7-2; D gene uncertain. V shed 5 bases and J shed 1 base, with 15 bases lying between them. Germline lookup yields CDR1 SGHTA and CDR2 FQGNSA. This CDR3 comprises 15 residues.

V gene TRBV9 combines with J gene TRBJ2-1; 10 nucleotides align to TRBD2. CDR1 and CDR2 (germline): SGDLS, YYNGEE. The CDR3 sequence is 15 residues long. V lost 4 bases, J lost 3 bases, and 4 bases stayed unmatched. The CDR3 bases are TGTGCCAGCAGCACCACTAGCGGGAACTACAATGAGCAGTTCTTC. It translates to CASSTTSGNYNEQFF.

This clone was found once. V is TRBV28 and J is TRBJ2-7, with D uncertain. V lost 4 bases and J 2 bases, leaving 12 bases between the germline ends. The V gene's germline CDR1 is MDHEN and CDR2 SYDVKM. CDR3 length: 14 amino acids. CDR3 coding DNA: TGTGCCAGCAGTTCCCCAGACCGAACCTACGAGCAGTACTTC. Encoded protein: CASSSPDRTYEQYF.

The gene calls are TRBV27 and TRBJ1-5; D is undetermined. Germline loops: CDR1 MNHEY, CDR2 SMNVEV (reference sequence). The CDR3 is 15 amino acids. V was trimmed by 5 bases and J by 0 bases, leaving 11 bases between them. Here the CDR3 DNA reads TGTGCCAGCAGTCACATGGAAAATAGCAATCAGCCCCAGCATTTT. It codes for CASSHMENSNQPQHF.

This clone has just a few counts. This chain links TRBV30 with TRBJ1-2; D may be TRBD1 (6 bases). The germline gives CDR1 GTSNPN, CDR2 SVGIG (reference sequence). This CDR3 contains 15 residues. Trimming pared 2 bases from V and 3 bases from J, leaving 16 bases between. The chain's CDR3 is CAWSPGQPGDYGYTF. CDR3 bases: TGTGCCTGGAGTCCAGGACAGCCCGGAGACTATGGCTACACCTTC.

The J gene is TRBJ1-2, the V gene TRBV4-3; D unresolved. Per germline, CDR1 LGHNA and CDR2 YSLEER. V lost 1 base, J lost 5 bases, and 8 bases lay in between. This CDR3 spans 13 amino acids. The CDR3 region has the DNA TGCGCCAGCAGCCAAGGCCCTGTATATGGCTACACCTTC. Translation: CASSQGPVYGYTF.